These T cell receptor beta chains were read from a single sample in a study of human T cells and chemical hapten exposure. TCRdb reanalysed the RACE reads using MiXCR and keeps one entry per CDR3 protein. The data show tens of thousands of distinct CDR3 sequences, with approximately 7% seen just once and 1% to 1.5% held by the top ten. The source was whole blood, collected in connection with sensitization to the hapten diphenylcyclopropenone (DPC). The receptors shown here come from a woman in her thirties with alopecia areata. Some clones in this sample may be carry-over from other donors' samples. CDR3s include the opening cysteine and the closing phenylalanine or tryptophan. Each record gives: J gene, clone size, V gene, D gene, CDR3 protein, CDR3 DNA. D genes are given only for firm matches. A clone size is listed for some rows: how often the clone was seen (once, few, many), or a class if it is expanded.

TRBJ1-2 NA TRBV7-9 NA CASSLLYGSQDGYTF TGTGCCAGCAGCCTACTCTACGGATCCCAAGATGGCTACACCTTC
TRBJ2-3 many TRBV20-1 TRBD2 CSASREGTQYF TGCAGTGCTAGCAGGGAGGGTACGCAGTATTTT
TRBJ1-4 few TRBV2 NA CASSELGGRSEKLFF TGTGCCAGCAGTGAATTAGGGGGGCGTAGTGAAAAACTGTTTTTT
TRBJ1-1 many TRBV30 NA CAWSNQGNTEAFF TGTGCCTGGAGTAATCAGGGGAACACTGAAGCTTTCTTT
TRBJ2-3 few TRBV5-1 NA CASSSPSSTDTQYF TGCGCCAGCAGCTCCCCCTCAAGCACAGATACGCAGTATTTT
TRBJ1-2 many TRBV7-2 NA CASSLARSSYYGYTF TGTGCCAGCAGCTTAGCGCGGAGCAGCTACTATGGCTACACCTTC
TRBJ1-1 many TRBV30 TRBD1 CAWSLGTANTAFF TGTGCCTGGAGTCTGGGGACAGCCAATACAGCTTTCTTT
TRBJ2-5 many TRBV29-1 NA CSVGGTLEETQYF TGCAGCGTTGGCGGCACTTTAGAAGAGACCCAGTACTTC
TRBJ1-1 few TRBV5-1 NA CASSQGPGLNTEAFF TGCGCCAGCAGCCAAGGGCCAGGTTTGAACACTGAAGCTTTCTTT
TRBJ1-5 few TRBV6-6 TRBD1 CASSARQGSSNQPQHF TGTGCCAGCAGTGCCCGACAGGGATCGAGCAATCAGCCCCAGCATTTT
TRBJ1-4 few TRBV6-4 NA CASSGQPNEKLFF TGTGCCAGCAGTGGACAGCCTAATGAAAAACTGTTTTTT
TRBJ1-5 few TRBV19 NA CASSMTQGNQPQHF TGTGCCAGTAGTATGACACAGGGAAATCAGCCCCAGCATTTT
TRBJ2-5 NA TRBV7-2 TRBD2 CASSLGGLVETQYF TGTGCCAGCAGCTTAGGGGGACTAGTTGAGACCCAGTACTTC